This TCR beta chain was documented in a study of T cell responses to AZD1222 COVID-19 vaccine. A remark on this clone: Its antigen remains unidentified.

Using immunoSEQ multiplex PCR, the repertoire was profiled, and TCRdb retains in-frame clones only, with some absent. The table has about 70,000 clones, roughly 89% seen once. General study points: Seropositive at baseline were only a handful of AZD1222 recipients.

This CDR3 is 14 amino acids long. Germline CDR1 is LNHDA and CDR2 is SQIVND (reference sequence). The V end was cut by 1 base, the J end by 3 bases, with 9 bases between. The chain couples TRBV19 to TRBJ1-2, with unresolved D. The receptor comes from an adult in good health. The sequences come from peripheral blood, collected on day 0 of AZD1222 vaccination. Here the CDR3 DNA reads TGTGCCAGTAGTATAGCCCCCGTGGACTATGGCTACACCTTC. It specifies CASSIAPVDYGYTF.